This entry is about one TCR beta chain. Its antigen is currently unknown. This is likely a read error, given that the CDR3 carries no conserved phenylalanine or tryptophan at its end. No DNA is shown, since the ends of the CDR3 on it are uncertain; the CDR3 is the one TCRdb lists. No cell sorting was done before RNA was extracted from the tissue. More than 3 cm separated this lung sample from the edge of the tumor. This sample was included in a study of tumor and adjacent non-tumor tissue in lung cancer. Looking at the study overall: Patients were aged about 30 to 80, 9 to 10 men and about 5 women, stage I to III.

Broader study findings: Normal lung showed higher cumulative top 100 clone frequency than tumor.

TCRbeta libraries were built with three rounds of nested PCR, modified from ARM-PCR. TCRdb ran MiXCR on the multiplex PCR reads and lists one entry per CDR3 protein. This sample has approximately 120,000 distinct CDR3 sequences, with roughly three fifths found just once. Germline CDR1 MNHEY, CDR2 SVGEGT. The CDR3 comprises 16 residues, both ends counted. V usage is TRBV6-2 or TRBV6-3 and J usage is TRBJ2-1; TRBD2, the D gene given by the table, was not confirmed from the DNA. This TCR derives from a man between 60 and 75 years old with non-small cell lung cancer. Sequencing was performed on distant non-tumor lung tissue. CDR3 amino acids: CASSTPIIAGDDERFL.